This TCR beta chain was documented in a study of control samples from healthy donors and cancer patients. The assay was immunoSEQ multiplex PCR, and TCRdb's table has in-frame clones only and misses some. The sample lists 53,000 or so clones; approximately 86% were seen once. V lost 5 bases to trimming and J lost 8 bases, with 21 bases between them. This CDR3 comprises 15 residues. The V gene's germline CDR1 is MDHEN and CDR2 SYDVKM. Input material: PBMCs. The chain is built from TRBV28 and TRBJ1-2; tentatively, D is TRBD1 (6 bases). The sequence was obtained from a man in his sixties with head and neck cancer. The CDR3 region is CASSEQGGGIGGYTF. In DNA, the CDR3 is TGTGCCAGCAGTGAGCAGGGAGGGGGTATTGGAGGCTACACCTTC.